This TCR beta chain was recorded in a study of shared clonotypes between healthy human individuals. Study overall: Researchers drew samples from two women and a few men aged 18 to 49. Researchers assigned three CD4 naive, three CD4 memory, two CD8 naive and one CD8 memory plate to each donor.

With respect to this clone: Its antigen is undetermined.

Overall study results and limits: Shared clonotypes across all four donors exceeded non-shared ones in generation probability.

To make CD8 memory, CD45RO+ cells were put together with CCR7-negative CD45RA+ TemRA cells. The length of the CDR3 is 18 residues. Germline-derived CDR1 and CDR2 are MGHDK and SYGVNS. The V gene lost 2 bases and the J gene lost 0 bases, with 20 bases spanning the gap. Measured with immunoSEQ multiplex PCR; TCRdb has only the in-frame clones, and not every one. The top ten hold about a quarter of the sample, which has over 95,000 clones, 68% seen once. This chain links TRBV25-1 with TRBJ2-7; D remains unclear. The origin of this receptor is a woman aged 30 to 39 in good health. The sample was memory CD8+ T cells sorted from blood. Sample subset: CD45RO+ cells pooled with CCR7-negative TemRA cells. CDR3 bases: TGTGCCAGCAGTGAACCCTCCCCCGGAACCCACCCCTCCTACGAGCAGTACTTC. It is translated as CASSEPSPGTHPSYEQYF.